This T cell receptor (beta chain) was captured by sequencing in a study of T cell changes during pregnancy in multiple sclerosis. This clone was counted once. Libraries were prepared by immunoSEQ multiplex PCR; TCRdb keeps only in-frame clonotypes and omits some of them. The sample has fewer than 95,000 clones, around 93% seen once. Between the trimmed V and J ends, which lost 0 bases and 4 bases, there was a span of 12 bases. The CDR3 has 15 residues. Per the germline V gene, CDR1 is SGHAT and CDR2 is FQNNGV. The sequence derives from a female donor with multiple sclerosis, enrolled in a pregnancy study. The specimen was peripheral blood, collected in the third trimester of pregnancy. The V gene is TRBV11-2, the J gene TRBJ1-2, with D possibly being TRBD1 (6 bases). For the CDR3, the DNA is TGTGCCAGCAGCTTAGAAATCACAGGGCCCTATGGCTACACCTTC. The encoded protein is CASSLEITGPYGYTF.